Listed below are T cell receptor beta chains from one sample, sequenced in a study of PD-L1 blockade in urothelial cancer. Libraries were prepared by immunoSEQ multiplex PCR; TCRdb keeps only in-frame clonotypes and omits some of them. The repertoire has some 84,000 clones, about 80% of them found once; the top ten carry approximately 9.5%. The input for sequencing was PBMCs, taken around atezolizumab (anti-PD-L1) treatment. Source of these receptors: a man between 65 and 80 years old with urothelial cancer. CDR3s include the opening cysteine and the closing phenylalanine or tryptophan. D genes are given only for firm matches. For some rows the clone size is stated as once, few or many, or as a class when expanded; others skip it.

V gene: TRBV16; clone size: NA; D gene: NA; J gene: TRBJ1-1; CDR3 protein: CASTGFQNTEAFF; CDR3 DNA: TGTGCTAGCACCGGGTTTCAGAACACTGAAGCTTTCTTT
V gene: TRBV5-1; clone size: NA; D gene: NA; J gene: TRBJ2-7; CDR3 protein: CASTYRGEQYF; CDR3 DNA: TGCGCCAGCACGTACCGAGGCGAGCAGTACTTC
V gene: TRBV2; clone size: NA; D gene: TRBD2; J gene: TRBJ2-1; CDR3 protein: CASRGLAGGHSSYNEQFF; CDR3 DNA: TGTGCCAGCAGGGGACTAGCGGGGGGCCATAGCTCCTACAATGAGCAGTTCTTC
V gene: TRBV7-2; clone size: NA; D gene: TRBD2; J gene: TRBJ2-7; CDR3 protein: CASSLGGEGYEQYF; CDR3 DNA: TGTGCCAGCAGCTTAGGCGGGGAGGGATACGAGCAGTACTTC
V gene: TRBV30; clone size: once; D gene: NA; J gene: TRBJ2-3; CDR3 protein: CAWSLGAVFTDTQYF; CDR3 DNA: TGTGCCTGGAGTTTGGGGGCGGTCTTTACAGATACGCAGTATTTT
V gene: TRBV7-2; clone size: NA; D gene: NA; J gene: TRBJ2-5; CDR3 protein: CASSLLPTGSGVQETQYF; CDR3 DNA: TGTGCCAGCAGCTTGCTGCCTACAGGGAGTGGGGTACAAGAGACCCAGTACTTC
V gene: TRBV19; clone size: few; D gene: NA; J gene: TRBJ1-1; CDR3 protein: CASIGTFSNTEAFF; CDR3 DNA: TGTGCCAGTATAGGGACTTTCTCGAACACTGAAGCTTTCTTT
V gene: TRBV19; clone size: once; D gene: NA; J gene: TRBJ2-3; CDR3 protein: CASSIRSSTDTQYF; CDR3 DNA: TGTGCCAGTAGTATACGTAGTAGCACAGATACGCAGTATTTT
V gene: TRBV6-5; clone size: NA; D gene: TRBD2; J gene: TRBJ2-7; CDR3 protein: CASSYGSGSGYEQYF; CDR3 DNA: TGTGCCAGCAGTTACGGTAGCGGGAGTGGTTACGAGCAGTACTTC
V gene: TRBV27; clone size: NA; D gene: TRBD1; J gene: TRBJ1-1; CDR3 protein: CASSMTGMNTEAFF; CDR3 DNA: TGTGCCAGCAGTATGACAGGGATGAACACTGAAGCTTTCTTT
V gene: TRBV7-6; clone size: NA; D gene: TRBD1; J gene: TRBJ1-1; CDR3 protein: CASSAQTGDTEAFF; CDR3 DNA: TGTGCCAGCAGCGCCCAGACAGGGGACACTGAAGCTTTCTTT
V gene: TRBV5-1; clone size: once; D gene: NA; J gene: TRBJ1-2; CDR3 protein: CASSLPTGHGYTF; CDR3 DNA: TGCGCCAGCAGCTTGCCGACAGGTCATGGCTACACCTTC
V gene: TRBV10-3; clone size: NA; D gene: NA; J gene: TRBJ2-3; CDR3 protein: CAISEGRSTDTQYF; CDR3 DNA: TGTGCCATCAGTGAGGGCAGAAGCACAGATACGCAGTATTTT
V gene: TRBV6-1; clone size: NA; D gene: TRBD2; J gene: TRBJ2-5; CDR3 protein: CASSEGLAVETQYF; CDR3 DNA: TGTGCCAGCAGTGAAGGCCTAGCGGTCGAGACCCAGTACTTC
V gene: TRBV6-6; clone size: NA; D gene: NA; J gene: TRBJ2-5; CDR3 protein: CASSPAGEETQYF; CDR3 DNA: TGTGCCAGCAGCCCTGCAGGGGAGGAGACCCAGTACTTC
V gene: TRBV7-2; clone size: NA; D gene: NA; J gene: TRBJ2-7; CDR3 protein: CASSLEDRGLQYF; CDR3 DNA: TGTGCCAGCAGCTTAGAGGACAGAGGTCTGCAGTACTTC
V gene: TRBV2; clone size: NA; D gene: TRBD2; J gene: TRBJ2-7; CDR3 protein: CASGVGGYEQYF; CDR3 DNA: TGTGCCAGTGGGGTGGGGGGGTACGAGCAGTACTTC
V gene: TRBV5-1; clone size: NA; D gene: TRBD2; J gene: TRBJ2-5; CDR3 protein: CASSLDSGGGETQYF; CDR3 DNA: TGCGCCAGCAGCTTGGATAGCGGGGGAGGTGAGACCCAGTACTTC
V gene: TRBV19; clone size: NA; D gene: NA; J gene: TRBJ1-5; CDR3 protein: CASSTDLPRGIRGFGSNQPQHF; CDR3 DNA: TGTGCCAGTAGTACAGACCTACCGAGGGGAATCAGGGGATTCGGTAGCAATCAGCCCCAGCATTTT
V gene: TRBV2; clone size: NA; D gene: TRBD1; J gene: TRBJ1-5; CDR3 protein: CASKVSGDRALRPQHF; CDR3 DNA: TGTGCCAGCAAGGTTTCCGGGGACAGGGCGTTACGGCCCCAGCATTTT
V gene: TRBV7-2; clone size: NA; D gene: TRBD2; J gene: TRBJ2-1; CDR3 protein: CASSFPPGGEINEQFF; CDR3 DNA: TGTGCCAGCAGCTTTCCCCCCGGGGGGGAGATCAATGAGCAGTTCTTC
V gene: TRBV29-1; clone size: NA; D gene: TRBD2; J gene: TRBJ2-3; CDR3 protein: CSVPKASGLTDTQYF; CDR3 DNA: TGCAGCGTTCCCAAGGCTAGCGGCCTCACAGATACGCAGTATTTT
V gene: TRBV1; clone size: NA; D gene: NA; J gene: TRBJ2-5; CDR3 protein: CTDAPDTRGIQETQYF; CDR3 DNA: TGCACCGATGCCCCGGACACCCGGGGGATCCAAGAGACCCAGTACTTC
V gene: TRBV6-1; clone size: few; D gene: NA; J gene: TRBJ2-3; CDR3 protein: CASSGGPGGVTDTQYF; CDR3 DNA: TGTGCCAGCAGTGGGGGGCCCGGAGGAGTCACAGATACGCAGTATTTT
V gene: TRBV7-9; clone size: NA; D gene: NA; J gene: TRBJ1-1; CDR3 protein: CASSLIESTEAFF; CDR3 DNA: TGTGCCAGCAGCTTAATCGAGAGCACTGAAGCTTTCTTT
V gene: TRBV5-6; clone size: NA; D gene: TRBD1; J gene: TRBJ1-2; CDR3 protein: CASSLIDRVANYGYTF; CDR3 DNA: TGTGCCAGCAGCTTGATCGACAGGGTAGCTAACTATGGCTACACCTTC
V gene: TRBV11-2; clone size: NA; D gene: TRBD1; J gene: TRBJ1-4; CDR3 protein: CASSPGGTGREKLFF; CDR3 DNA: TGTGCCAGCAGCCCCGGAGGGACAGGGAGGGAAAAACTGTTTTTT
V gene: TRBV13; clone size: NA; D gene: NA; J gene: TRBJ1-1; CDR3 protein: CASSLQGRTEAFF; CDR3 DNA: TGTGCCAGCAGCCTACAGGGTAGAACTGAAGCTTTCTTT
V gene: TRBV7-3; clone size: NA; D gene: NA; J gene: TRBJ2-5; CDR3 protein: CASSLVGAVSETQYF; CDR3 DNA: TGTGCCAGCAGCTTAGTAGGCGCGGTCTCGGAGACCCAGTACTTC
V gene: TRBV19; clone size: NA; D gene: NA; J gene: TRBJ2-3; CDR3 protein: CASTGGASTDTQYF; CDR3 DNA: TGTGCCAGTACGGGCGGGGCTAGCACAGATACGCAGTATTTT
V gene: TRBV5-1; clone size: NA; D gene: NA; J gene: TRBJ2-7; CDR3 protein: CASSQDPSGEQYF; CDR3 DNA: TGCGCCAGCAGCCAAGACCCCTCGGGCGAGCAGTACTTC
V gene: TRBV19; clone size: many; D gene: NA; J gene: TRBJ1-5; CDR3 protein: CASSGTGRQPQHF; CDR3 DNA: TGTGCCAGTAGTGGTACGGGGAGGCAGCCCCAGCATTTT
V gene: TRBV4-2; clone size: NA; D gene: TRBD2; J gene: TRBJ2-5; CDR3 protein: CASSQVVVAGAPEETQYF; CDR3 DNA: TGTGCCAGCAGCCAAGTAGTAGTGGCGGGAGCGCCCGAGGAGACCCAGTACTTC
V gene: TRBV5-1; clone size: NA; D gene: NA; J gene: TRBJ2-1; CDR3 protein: CASSSIPPGYEQFF; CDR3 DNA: TGCGCCAGCAGCTCCATACCCCCGGGATATGAGCAGTTCTTC
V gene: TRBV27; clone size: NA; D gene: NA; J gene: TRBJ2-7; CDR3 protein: CASSPLHLLWEQYF; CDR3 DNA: TGTGCCAGCAGTCCACTTCACCTGCTTTGGGAGCAGTACTTC
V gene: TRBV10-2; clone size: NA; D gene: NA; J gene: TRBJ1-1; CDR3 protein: CASSEGAENTEAFF; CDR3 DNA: TGCGCCAGCAGTGAGGGGGCGGAGAACACTGAAGCTTTCTTT